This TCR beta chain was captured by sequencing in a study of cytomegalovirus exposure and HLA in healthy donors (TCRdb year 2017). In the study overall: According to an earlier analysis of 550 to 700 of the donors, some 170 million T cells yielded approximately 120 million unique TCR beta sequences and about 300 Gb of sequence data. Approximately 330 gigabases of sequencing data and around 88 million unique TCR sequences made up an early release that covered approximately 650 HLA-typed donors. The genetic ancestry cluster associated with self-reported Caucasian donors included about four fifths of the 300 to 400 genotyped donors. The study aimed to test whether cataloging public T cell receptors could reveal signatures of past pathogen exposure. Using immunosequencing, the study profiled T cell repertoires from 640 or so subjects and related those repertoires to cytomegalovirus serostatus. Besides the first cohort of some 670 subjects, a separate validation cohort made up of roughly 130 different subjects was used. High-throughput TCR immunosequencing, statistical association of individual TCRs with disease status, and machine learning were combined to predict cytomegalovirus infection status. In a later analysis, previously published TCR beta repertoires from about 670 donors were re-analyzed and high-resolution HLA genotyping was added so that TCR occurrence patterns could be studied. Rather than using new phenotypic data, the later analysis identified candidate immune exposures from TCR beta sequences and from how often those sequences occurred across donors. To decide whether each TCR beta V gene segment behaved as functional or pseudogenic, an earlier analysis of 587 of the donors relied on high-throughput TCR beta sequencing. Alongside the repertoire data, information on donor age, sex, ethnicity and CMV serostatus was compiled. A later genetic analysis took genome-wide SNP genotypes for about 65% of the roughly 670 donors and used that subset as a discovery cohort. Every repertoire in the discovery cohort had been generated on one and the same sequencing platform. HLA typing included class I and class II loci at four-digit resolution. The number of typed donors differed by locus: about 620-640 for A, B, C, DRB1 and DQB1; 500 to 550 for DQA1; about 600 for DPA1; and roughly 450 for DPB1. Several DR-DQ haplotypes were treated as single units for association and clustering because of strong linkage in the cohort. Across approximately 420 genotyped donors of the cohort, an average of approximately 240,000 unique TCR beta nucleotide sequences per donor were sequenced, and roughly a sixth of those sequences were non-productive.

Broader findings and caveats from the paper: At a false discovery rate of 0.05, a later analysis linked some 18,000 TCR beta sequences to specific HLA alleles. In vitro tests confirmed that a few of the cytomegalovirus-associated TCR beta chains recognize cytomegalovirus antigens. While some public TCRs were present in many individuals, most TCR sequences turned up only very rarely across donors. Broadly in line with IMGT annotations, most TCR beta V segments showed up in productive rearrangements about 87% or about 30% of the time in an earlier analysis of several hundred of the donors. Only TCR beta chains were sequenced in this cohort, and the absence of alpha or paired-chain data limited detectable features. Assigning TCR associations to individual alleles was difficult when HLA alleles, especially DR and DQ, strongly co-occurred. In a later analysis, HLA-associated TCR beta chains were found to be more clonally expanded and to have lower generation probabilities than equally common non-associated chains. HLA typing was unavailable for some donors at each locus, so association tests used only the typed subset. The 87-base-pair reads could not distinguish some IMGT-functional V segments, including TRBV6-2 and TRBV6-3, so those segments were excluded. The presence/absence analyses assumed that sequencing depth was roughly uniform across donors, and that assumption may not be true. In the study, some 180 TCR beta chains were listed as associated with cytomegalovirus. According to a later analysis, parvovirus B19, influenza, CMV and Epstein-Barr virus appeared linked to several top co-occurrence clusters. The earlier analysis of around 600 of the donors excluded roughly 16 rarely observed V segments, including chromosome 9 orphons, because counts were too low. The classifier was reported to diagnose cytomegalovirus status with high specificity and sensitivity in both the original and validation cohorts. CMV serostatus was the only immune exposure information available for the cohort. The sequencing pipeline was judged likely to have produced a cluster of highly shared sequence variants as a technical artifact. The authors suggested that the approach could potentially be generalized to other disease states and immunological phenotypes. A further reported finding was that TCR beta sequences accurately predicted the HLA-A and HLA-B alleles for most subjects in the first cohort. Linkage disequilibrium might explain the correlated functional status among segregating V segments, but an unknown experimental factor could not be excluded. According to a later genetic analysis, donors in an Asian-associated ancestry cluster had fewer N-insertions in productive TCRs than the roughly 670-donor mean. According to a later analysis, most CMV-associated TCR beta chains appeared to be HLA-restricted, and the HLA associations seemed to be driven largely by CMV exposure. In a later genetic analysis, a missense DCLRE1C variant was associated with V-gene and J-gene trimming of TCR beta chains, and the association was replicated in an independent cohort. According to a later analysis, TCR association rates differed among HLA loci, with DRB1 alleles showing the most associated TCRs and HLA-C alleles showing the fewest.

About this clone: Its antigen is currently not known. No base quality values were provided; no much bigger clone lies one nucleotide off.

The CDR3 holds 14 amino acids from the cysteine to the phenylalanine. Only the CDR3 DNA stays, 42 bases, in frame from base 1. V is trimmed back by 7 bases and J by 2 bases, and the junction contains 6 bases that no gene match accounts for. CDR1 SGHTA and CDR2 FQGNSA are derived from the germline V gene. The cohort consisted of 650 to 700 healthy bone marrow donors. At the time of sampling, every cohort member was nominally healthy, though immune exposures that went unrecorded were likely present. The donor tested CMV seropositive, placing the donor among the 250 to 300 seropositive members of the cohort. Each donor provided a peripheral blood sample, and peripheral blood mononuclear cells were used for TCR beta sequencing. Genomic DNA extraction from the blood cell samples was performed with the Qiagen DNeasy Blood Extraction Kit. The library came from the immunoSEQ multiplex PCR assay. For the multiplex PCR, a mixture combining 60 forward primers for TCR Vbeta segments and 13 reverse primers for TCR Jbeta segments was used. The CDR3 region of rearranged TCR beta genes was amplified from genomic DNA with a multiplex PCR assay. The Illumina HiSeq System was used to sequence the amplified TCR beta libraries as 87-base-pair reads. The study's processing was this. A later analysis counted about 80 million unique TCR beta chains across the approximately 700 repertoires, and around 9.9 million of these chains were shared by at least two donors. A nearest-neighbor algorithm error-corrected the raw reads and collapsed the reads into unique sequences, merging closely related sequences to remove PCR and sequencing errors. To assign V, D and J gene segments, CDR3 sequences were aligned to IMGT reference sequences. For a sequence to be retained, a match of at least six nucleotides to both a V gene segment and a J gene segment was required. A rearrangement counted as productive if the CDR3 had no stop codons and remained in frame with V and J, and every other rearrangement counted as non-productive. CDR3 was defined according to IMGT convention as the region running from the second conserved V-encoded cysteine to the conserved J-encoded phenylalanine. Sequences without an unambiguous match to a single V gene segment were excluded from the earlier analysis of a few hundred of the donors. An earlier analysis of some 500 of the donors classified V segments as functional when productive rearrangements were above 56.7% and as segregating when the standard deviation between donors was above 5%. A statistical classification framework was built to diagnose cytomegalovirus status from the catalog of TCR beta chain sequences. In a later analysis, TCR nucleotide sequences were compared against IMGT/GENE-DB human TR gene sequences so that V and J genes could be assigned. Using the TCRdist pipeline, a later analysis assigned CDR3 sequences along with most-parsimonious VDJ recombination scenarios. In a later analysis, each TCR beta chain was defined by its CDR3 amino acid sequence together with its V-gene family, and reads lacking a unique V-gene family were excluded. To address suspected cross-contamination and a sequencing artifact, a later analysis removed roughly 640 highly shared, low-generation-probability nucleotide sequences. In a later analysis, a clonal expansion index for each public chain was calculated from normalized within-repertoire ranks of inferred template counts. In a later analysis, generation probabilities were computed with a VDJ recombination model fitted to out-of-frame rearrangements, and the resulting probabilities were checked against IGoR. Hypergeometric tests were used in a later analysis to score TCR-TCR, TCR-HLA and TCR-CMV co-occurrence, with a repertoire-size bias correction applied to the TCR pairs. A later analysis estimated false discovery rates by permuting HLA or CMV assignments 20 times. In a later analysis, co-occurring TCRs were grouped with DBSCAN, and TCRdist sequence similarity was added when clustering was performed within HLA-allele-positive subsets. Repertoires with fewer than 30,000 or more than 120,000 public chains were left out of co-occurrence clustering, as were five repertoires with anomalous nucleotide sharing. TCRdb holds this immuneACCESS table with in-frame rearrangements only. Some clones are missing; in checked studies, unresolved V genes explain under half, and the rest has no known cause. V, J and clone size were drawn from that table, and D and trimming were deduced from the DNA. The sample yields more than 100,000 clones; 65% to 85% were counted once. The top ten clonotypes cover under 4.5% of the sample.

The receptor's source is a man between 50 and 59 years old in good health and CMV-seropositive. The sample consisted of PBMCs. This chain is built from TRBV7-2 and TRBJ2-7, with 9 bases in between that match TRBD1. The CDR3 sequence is CASTTRDRAYEQYF. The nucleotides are TGTGCCAGCACCACCAGGGACAGGGCCTACGAGCAGTACTTC.